This T cell receptor beta chain was documented in a study of post-analysis software for immune sequencing data (dated by TCRdb to the mid-2010s). Regarding the study in general: Disease courses on record covered relapsing-remitting, secondary progressive and progressive-relapsing multiple sclerosis, though some patients had no subtype annotation. A subset of samples was prepared in parallel using single-end sample barcoding, then pooled and co-amplified after Illumina adapter ligation. Patient repertoires were compared against around 10 previously published healthy control repertoires from donors aged about 6 to 26 years.

The sample holds one count of this clonotype. Its antigen is unknown. It has no much larger one-base neighbor in the sample; base qualities were not kept. The library was made by PCR. The sequencing machine was an Illumina HiSeq 2500. Unique molecular identifiers were incorporated into TCR beta cDNA libraries to reduce PCR and sequencing biases. Approximately 500,000 cDNA molecules were obtained for every 1 to 10 million input T cells, so each molecule roughly corresponded to one T cell. The same protocol used for the earlier healthy control dataset was applied to prepare and sequence the patient libraries. Samples belonging to the same batch were prepared together, multiplexed and sequenced on a shared HiSeq lane. The published analysis was carried out like this. Raw barcoded reads were processed with MIGEC, and single-read molecular identifier groups were discarded before consensus assembly and CDR3 extraction. Clonotype tables were post-analysed with VDJtools, normalizing diversity by down-sampling all datasets to the smallest sample size. To correct batch-related cross-sample contamination, repertoire overlap clustering matched CDR3 amino acid sequences but not nucleotide sequences. The public sequencing data were trimmed at Q25 with fastp and processed into clonotypes with MiXCR by TCRdb, which kept only in-frame beta chains. Here each entry gathers all rows of one CDR3 protein and keeps the most common genes and DNA. The V and J calls shown here were made by TCRdb, not taken from the authors' results. In all, the sample holds 400,000 to 500,000 distinct CDR3 sequences, and over 30% of those were seen once. The top ten constitute 7.6% of the sample.

Based on the germline V gene, the CDR1 and CDR2 sequences are MDHEN and SYDVKM. Its CDR3 holds 16 amino acids, cysteine through phenylalanine. The entry retains the CDR3 DNA only, 48 bases that are in frame from base 1. Broader findings and caveats from the paper: The control group was slightly older than the multiple sclerosis patient group. Direct clustering with F measure showed strong co-clustering of samples prepared in the same batch, prompting a batch-effect correction. Compared with controls, multiple sclerosis patients had significantly lower normalized Chao1 diversity, a finding suggesting substantial peripheral T-cell clonal expansion. Roughly 5 TRBV segments, including TRBV5-6, TRBV5-1 and TRBV20-1, were significantly more frequent in patients than controls.

TCR beta repertoires were profiled from peripheral blood of approximately 13 young patients with multiple sclerosis to demonstrate the VDJtools post-analysis software. The multiple sclerosis patients were children and adolescents ranging in age from about 6 to 17 years. Sequenced material: blood. The clonotype comes from a girl aged 2 to 9 with multiple sclerosis. The chain links TRBV28 with TRBJ2-5, and TRBD1 matches 7 of the central bases. The assigned J gene may be wrong: the sequence end matches TRBJ2-7 better. At the DNA level, the sequence is TGTGCCAGCAGAGGGGTGGGACAGCTCATTGTTTACGAGCAGTACTTC. Translation gives CASRGVGQLIVYEQYF.